The clone carrying this T cell receptor (beta chain) occurred many times. Its specificity is not known. The data belong to a study of T cells in Graves' hyperthyroidism and ophthalmopathy. Study-wide points: Median prediction lead before ophthalmopathy onset was 5 to 7.5 months with the model.

Amplification of TCR beta CDR3 regions used RNA as the template. The HTBI primer set drove a first-round RT-PCR of the TCR CDR3. TCRdb reprocessed the multiplex PCR reads with MiXCR, giving one entry per CDR3 protein. The table includes 490,000 or so distinct CDR3 sequences, just under 20% detected once. Patients showing uncontrolled infection, other autoimmune disease, pregnancy or lactation were ineligible. This CDR3 is 16 amino acids long. Germline trimming cut 2 bases from V and 3 bases from J; bases unmatched to any gene: 10. Germline values: CDR1 DFQATT, CDR2 SNEGSKA (reference sequence). The chain joins TRBV20-1 to TRBJ2-3; 8 nucleotides agree with TRBD2. The source material was blood. This TCR was recovered from a man aged 40-49 years with Graves' ophthalmopathy. The CDR3 sequence: CSARSWNSGKTDTQYF. The CDR3 DNA follows: TGCAGTGCTAGATCCTGGAATAGCGGGAAAACAGATACGCAGTATTTT.